Shown below are 27 T cell receptor beta chains from a single sample sequenced in a study of tumor and adjacent non-tumor tissue in lung cancer. The template was RNA from unsorted bulk tissue. This non-tumor lung sample came from over 3 cm beyond the tumor edge. A modified ARM-PCR protocol with three rounds of nested PCR amplified TCRbeta. TCRdb analysed the multiplex PCR reads with MiXCR anew, one entry per CDR3 protein. This sample has about 90,000 distinct CDR3 sequences, with around 80% found just once. The sequencing sample was made of distant non-tumor lung tissue. Source of these receptors: a woman aged 50 to 60 with non-small cell lung cancer.

To note about this clonotype: The missing conserved phenylalanine or tryptophan at the end of this CDR3 makes a read error likely. The chain recombines TRBV7-6 with TRBJ2-1; D possibly corresponds to TRBD2 (6 bases). V was clipped by 1 base and J by 5 bases, with 12 bases between them. The CDR3 contains 15 residues. Germline CDR1 SGHVS, CDR2 FNYEAQ. The CDR3: CASSLEASANNEQFL. The DNA of the CDR3 is TGTGCCAGCAGCTTAGAGGCTAGCGCTAACAATGAGCAGTTCTTA.

Concerning this clonotype: A read error is possible here, since a much larger clone lies one base away. The V call is TRBV12-3 or TRBV12-4, the J call TRBJ2-2; D not resolved. The CDR3 consists of 13 residues. The germline V and J ends were trimmed by 6 bases and 7 bases, with 12 bases remaining between them. This CDR3 is CASSPDAIGELFF. The CDR3 DNA follows: TGTGCCAGCAGCCCGGACGCCATCGGGGAGCTGTTTTTT.

The rearrangement joins TRBV11-3 to TRBJ2-7; D is perhaps TRBD1 or TRBD2 (5 bases each). Trimming removed 1 base at V and 2 bases at J, with 9 bases between. The CDR3 runs 14 residues. Germline V gives CDR1 SGHNT, CDR2 YENEEA. The CDR3, as DNA: TGTGCCAGCAGCTTAGTAGTGGGACCCTACGAGCAGTACTTC. This sequence encodes CASSLVVGPYEQYF. Complete variable domain (other parts from reference TRBV11-3 and TRBJ2-7): EAGVVQSPRYKIIEKKQPVAFWCNPISGHNTLYWYLQNLGQGPELLIRYENEEAVDDSQLPKDRFSAERLKGVDSTLKIQPAELGDSAVYLCASSLVVGPYEQYFGPGTRLTVT.

For this clonotype: A junction end diverges from the germline sequence, so it may reflect a read error. The CDR3 sequence is CSGFEGPKEKLFF. CDR3 nucleotide sequence: TGTAGCGGGTTTGAGGGTCCTAAAGAAAAACTGTTTTTT. The chain is built from TRBV29-1 and TRBJ1-4; the D is unclear. The CDR3 loop spans 13 amino acids. The germline V gene encodes CDR1 SQVTM and CDR2 ANQGSEA. Together with reference TRBV29-1 and TRBJ1-4, the CDR3 gives the full variable domain: SAVISQKPSRDICQRGTSLTIQCQVDSQVTMMFWYRQQPGQSLTLIATANQGSEATYESGFVIDKFPISRPNLTFSTLTVSNMSPEDSSIYLCSGFEGPKEKLFFGSGTQLSVL.

A note on this clonotype: The junction does not match germline at one end; this may be a read error. CDR3 sequence reads: CTSKTSWGRDGELFF. As DNA, the CDR3 is TGTACCAGCAAGACTTCATGGGGGCGCGACGGGGAGCTGTTTTTC. The chain joins TRBV11-2 to TRBJ2-2; maybe TRBD1 (6 bases). Per germline, CDR1 SGHAT and CDR2 FQNNGV. The CDR3 totals 15 residues.

For this clonotype: One end of the junction does not line up with germline, which may come from a read error. The rearrangement joins TRBV11-2 to TRBJ2-7, with D perhaps TRBD2 (6 bases). The CDR3 spans 15 residues. The germline gives CDR1 SGHAT, CDR2 FQNNGV. The CDR3 nucleotides read TGCGCCAGCACCTTCGGGACTGGCGCCTCCTACGAGCAGTACTTC. Translating gives CASTFGTGASYEQYF.

Worth noting for this clonotype: No conserved phenylalanine or tryptophan ends this CDR3, so it is likely a read error. The V call is TRBV11-2, the J call TRBJ2-7, with 8 bases lining up with TRBD2. Germline V gene sequence: CDR1 SGHAT, CDR2 FQNNGV. This CDR3 spans 14 amino acids. DNA of the CDR3: TGTGTCAGCAGCTTGAGCGGGAGTATCAACGAGCAGTACTTG. It specifies CVSSLSGSINEQYL.

J is TRBJ2-1 and V is TRBV28; no reliable D call. The CDR3 covers 11 residues. The V end lost 10 bases, the J end lost 5 bases, and 9 bases lay between the germline ends. Germline loops: CDR1 MDHEN, CDR2 SYDVKM. CDR3 sequence: CATQSNNEQFF. Here the CDR3 DNA reads TGTGCCACCCAATCCAACAATGAGCAGTTCTTC.

This rearrangement joins TRBV6-5 to TRBJ2-5; TRBD1 might be the D (6 bases). This CDR3 is 17 amino acids long. Per the germline V gene, CDR1 is MNHEY and CDR2 is SVGAGI. The V end lost 8 bases, the J end lost 0 bases, and 22 bases lay between the germline ends. The CDR3 sequence is CASRRGRGPLHQETQYF. CDR3 coding DNA: TGTGCCAGCCGCAGGGGAAGGGGACCGTTGCACCAAGAGACCCAGTACTTC.

Remarks on this clonotype: Because it lacks the conserved phenylalanine or tryptophan at the end, this CDR3 is likely a read error. This chain uses TRBV14 with TRBJ1-1; D possibly corresponds to TRBD1 (5 bases). Germline V CDR1 and CDR2: SGHDN, FVKESK. There are 19 residues in the CDR3. Between the trimmed V and J ends, which lost 2 bases and 1 base, there was a span of 23 bases. This CDR3 is CASSQNPTVPRKRNTEAFL. The CDR3 coding sequence is TGTGCCAGCAGCCAAAACCCGACAGTCCCCAGGAAACGGAACACTGAAGCTTTCCTT.

Worth noting for this clonotype: One end of the junction is discordant with germline, which a read error may explain. The rearrangement uses TRBV15 and TRBJ1-5, with 9 nucleotides matching TRBD1. The CDR3 spans 15 residues. Per the germline V gene, CDR1 is LNHNV and CDR2 is YYDKDF (reference sequence). DNA of the CDR3: TGTGCCACCAGCAGAGCTCGACAGGGGGATCAGCGCCAGCATTTT. Amino acids: CATSRARQGDQRQHF.

The V and J genes are TRBV6-6 and TRBJ2-7; D remains unclear. The germline gives CDR1 MNHNY, CDR2 SVGAGI (reference sequence). CDR3 length: 11 residues. V was trimmed by 11 bases and J by 2 bases, leaving 10 bases between them. The CDR3 sequence is CAGSQTYEQYF. The CDR3 DNA reads TGTGCCGGTAGCCAGACCTACGAGCAGTACTTC.

The chain recombines TRBV30 with TRBJ2-7, with D perhaps given as TRBD1 or TRBD2 (6 bases each). The CDR3 extends over 13 amino acids. Trimming removed 4 bases from V and 10 bases from J, with 20 bases in between. Germline CDR1 and CDR2: GTSNPN and SVGIG (reference sequence). The DNA for the CDR3 is TGTGCCTGGAAGCTAGGGGGAGGAGCCGAACAGTACTTC. It codes for CAWKLGGGAEQYF.

This clonotype occurred many times. The chain joins TRBV5-1 to TRBJ2-3; 8 bases match TRBD2. The junction had 3 bases not matched to a gene; V was cut back by 1 base and J by 2 bases. Germline CDR1 reads SGHRS; CDR2 reads YFSETQ. CDR3 length equals 15 residues. CDR3 sequence: CASSLQRGSTDTQYF. CDR3 nucleotides: TGCGCCAGCAGCTTGCAGCGGGGGTCCACAGATACGCAGTATTTT.

This clonotype was detected only once. One junction end disagrees with the germline gene, perhaps due to a read error. The chain carries TRBV2 and TRBJ2-1; D unclear. The CDR3 has 14 residues. Germline-derived CDR1 and CDR2 are SNHLY and FYNNEI. CDR3 protein: CASNADQNNNEQFF. CDR3 nucleotide sequence: TGTGCCAGCAATGCGGACCAGAATAACAATGAGCAGTTCTTT.

Ten or more counts support this clonotype. V gene TRBV29-1 combines with J gene TRBJ1-2; D is perhaps TRBD1 (6 bases). The V and J ends lost 5 bases and 4 bases respectively, with 17 bases between them. The CDR3 loop spans 14 amino acids. Germline CDR1 reads SQVTM; CDR2 reads ANQGSEA. In DNA form, the CDR3 reads TGCAGCGTTAATTCGGGGGCGCGAGGCTATGGCTACACCTTC. This codes for CSVNSGARGYGYTF.

In the case of this clonotype: At one of its ends the junction is not consistent with the germline gene, which may arise from a read error. The chain links TRBV5-1 to TRBJ2-7; D is ambiguous. The CDR3 sequence is 14 residues long. CDR1 SGHRS and CDR2 YFSETQ come from the germline V gene. DNA for the CDR3: TGCGCCAGCAGCTACCGGTCCAAATCCTACGAGCGGTACTTC. It encodes CASSYRSKSYERYF. Looking up the rest from reference TRBV5-1 and TRBJ2-7 gives the full variable domain: KAGVTQTPRYLIKTRGQQVTLSCSPISGHRSVSWYQQTPGQGLQFLFEYFSETQRNKGNFPGRFSGRQFSNSRSEMNVSTLELGDSALYLCASSYRSKSYERYFGPGTRLTVT.

For this clonotype: Mismatch with germline at one junction end may stem from a read error. The V gene is TRBV5-1, the J gene TRBJ2-5; possible D gene TRBD2, 5 bases. This CDR3 is 14 amino acids long. Germline V gene data show CDR1 as SGHRS and CDR2 as YFSETQ. CDR3 sequence: CASSFASGGETQYF. CDR3 DNA sequence: TGCGCCAGCAGCTTTGCCTCCGGAGGAGAGACCCAATACTTC. Supplemented by reference TRBV5-1 and TRBJ2-5, the full variable domain reads KAGVTQTPRYLIKTRGQQVTLSCSPISGHRSVSWYQQTPGQGLQFLFEYFSETQRNKGNFPGRFSGRQFSNSRSEMNVSTLELGDSALYLCASSFASGGETQYFGPGTRLLVL.

This clonotype has a single count. The junction and the germline gene differ at one end; a read error may be behind it. The gene calls are TRBV10-2 and TRBJ2-7; 8 positions match TRBD2. The CDR3 loop spans 13 amino acids. Germline V gene lookup returns CDR1 WSHSY and CDR2 SAAADI. CDR3 loop: CTSTSGSSYEQYF. DNA for the CDR3: TGCACCAGCACTAGCGGTAGCTCCTATGAACAGTACTTC.

Remarks on this clonotype: The CDR3 does not close with the conserved phenylalanine or tryptophan, likely indicating a read error. The chain is built from TRBV7-8 and TRBJ2-2; tentative D call: TRBD1 (5 bases). V lost 1 base and J 12 bases, leaving 9 bases between the germline ends. Looked up from germline, CDR1 is SGHVS and CDR2 is FQNEAQ. The CDR3 extends over 12 amino acids. The CDR3 bases are TGTGCCAGCAGCTTAGAGGGGCGGAAGCTGTTTTTA. Translation: CASSLEGRKLFL.

Remarks on this clonotype: One end of the junction varies from germline; a read error may be responsible. V gene TRBV11-3 combines with J gene TRBJ2-2; 7 bases are shared with TRBD2. The CDR3 has 13 residues. The germline CDR1 and CDR2 sequences are SGHNT and YENEEA. The CDR3 sequence: CASFRAQSGELFF. Written as DNA, the CDR3 is TGTGCCAGCTTTAGGGCCCAGAGCGGGGAACTGTTTTTT.

Points on this clonotype: Here the CDR3 omits its conserved ending phenylalanine or tryptophan, so a read error is the likely source. J is TRBJ2-3 and V is TRBV6-1; D is unresolved. This CDR3 region has 15 residues. Germline-derived CDR1 and CDR2 are MNHNS and SASEGT. Trimming took 8 bases from V and 2 from J, leaving 17 bases between them. The chain's CDR3 is CASGWLGYNTDTQYS. Here the CDR3 DNA reads TGTGCCAGCGGTTGGTTGGGATATAACACAGATACGCAGTATTCT.

For this clonotype: One end of the junction fails to match germline, which may point to a read error. The gene calls are TRBV29-1 and TRBJ2-1; TRBD1 matches at 8 bases. This CDR3 region has 15 residues. Germline CDR1 reads SQVTM; CDR2 reads ANQGSEA. This chain's CDR3 is CSVDSSGQGRGGHFF. The CDR3 coding sequence is TGCAGCGTTGATTCTTCCGGACAGGGAAGGGGTGGGCACTTCTTT.

This sequence joins TRBV11-2 and TRBJ1-5, with D unclear. This CDR3 region has 14 residues. Per the germline V gene, CDR1 is SGHAT and CDR2 is FQNNGV. V was cut by 4 bases and J by 9 bases, with 16 bases left in between. The CDR3 here is CASSYWEYLVPQHF. In nucleotides, the CDR3 is TGTGCCAGCAGCTATTGGGAGTATTTAGTGCCCCAGCATTTT.

Of note for this clonotype: Sequence at one end of the junction differs from germline and may be a read error. The rearrangement uses TRBV12-3 or TRBV12-4 and TRBJ2-2, with D possibly being TRBD1 (6 bases). This CDR3 is built from 16 residues. CDR3 bases: TGTGCCATCAGTTCAGGGTCAGGGACAAACACCGGGGAGCTGTTTTTT. Its protein is CAISSGSGTNTGELFF.

This clonotype has just a few counts. The chain employs TRBV4-1 and TRBJ2-1, with D perhaps TRBD2 (6 bases). The V gene lost 3 bases and the J gene lost 10 bases, with 19 bases spanning the gap. The CDR3 covers 15 residues. Germline loops: CDR1 MGHRA, CDR2 YSYEKL. CDR3 sequence: CASSQDTEFSGEQFF. CDR3 in DNA: TGCGCCAGCAGCCAGGATACGGAGTTTAGCGGAGAGCAGTTCTTC.

A note on this clonotype: At one end the junction does not follow the germline gene, possibly because of a read error. The rearrangement joins TRBV7-2 to TRBJ2-7; TRBD2 might be the D (6 bases). The germline V gene has CDR1 SGHTA and CDR2 FQGNSA. This CDR3 has 18 amino acids. DNA for the CDR3: TGTGTCAGCAGCTTCGGCTTCGGGAGTAGCGGACACACTTACGAGCAGTACTTC. Translating gives CVSSFGFGSSGHTYEQYF. Combining the CDR3 with reference TRBV7-2 and TRBJ2-7 gives the whole variable domain GAGVSQSPSNKVTEKGKDVELRCDPISGHTALYWYRQSLGQGLEFLIYFQGNSAPDKSGLPSDRFSAERTGGSVSTLTIQRTQQEDSAVYLCVSSFGFGSSGHTYEQYFGPGTRLTVT.